The entry that follows covers one T cell receptor (beta chain) sequence. Per germline, CDR1 SNHLY and CDR2 FYNNEI. CDR3 length equals 15 residues. Between the trimmed V and J ends, which lost 7 bases and 5 bases, there was a span of 17 bases. TCRdb's copy holds only in-frame clones and misses some; the assay was immunoSEQ multiplex PCR. The sample includes about 73,000 clones, 93% of them seen just once. The entry originates in a study of technical replicates of blood from several donors. The sample was T cells isolated from PBMCs. The chain carries TRBV2 and TRBJ2-2; the D gene is possibly TRBD1 (5 bases). This TCR derives from a human donor in good health. This chain's CDR3 is CASTDTRFLTGELFF. Written as DNA, the CDR3 is TGTGCCAGCACGGACACCCGGTTTCTAACCGGGGAGCTGTTTTTT.